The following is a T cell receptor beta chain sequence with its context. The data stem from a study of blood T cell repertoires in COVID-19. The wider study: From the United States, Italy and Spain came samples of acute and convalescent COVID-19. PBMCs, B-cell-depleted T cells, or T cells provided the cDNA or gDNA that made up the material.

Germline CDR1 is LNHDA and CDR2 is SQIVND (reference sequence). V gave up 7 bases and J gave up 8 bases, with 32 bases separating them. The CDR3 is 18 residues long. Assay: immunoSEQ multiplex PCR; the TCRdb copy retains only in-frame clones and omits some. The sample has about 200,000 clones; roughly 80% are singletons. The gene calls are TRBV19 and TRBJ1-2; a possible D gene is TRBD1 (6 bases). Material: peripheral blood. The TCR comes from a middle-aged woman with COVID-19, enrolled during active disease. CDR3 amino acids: CASTRTRRQGLSSGGYTF. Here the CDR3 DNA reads TGTGCCAGTACCCGAACCCGGAGGCAGGGGCTAAGTTCGGGAGGCTACACCTTC.